The clone carrying this T cell receptor beta chain was picked up a small number of times. Its matching antigen is unknown. This record comes from a study of T cells after yellow fever vaccination. Across the study: In the case of low-cell-number fractions, SMART-Seq v4 Ultra Low Input was used for preparation. Overall study findings and caveats: Researchers noted that a small share of clonotypes showed up in both CD4 and CD8 compartments. FACS-sorted repertoires could harbor abundant contaminating bulk-population clonotypes. The secondary response was weaker but peaked faster, day 5 versus 15.

One entry per CDR3 protein results from TCRdb running MiXCR on the 5' RACE reads. The sample consists of some 340,000 distinct CDR3 sequences, around 11% of them appearing once. The germline V gene has CDR1 LGHNA and CDR2 YSLEER. The ends were cut back, 0 bases at V and 1 base at J, with 10 bases in the middle. This CDR3 spans 16 amino acids. The V gene is TRBV4-3, the J gene TRBJ1-3; D remains unclear. This TCR came from a man aged 18 to 29 who received the YFV17D yellow fever vaccine. The sequencing used CD4+ T cells sorted from PBMCs, collected 45 days after the yellow fever booster vaccination. Here the CDR3 DNA reads TGCGCCAGCAGCCAAGAGGCCCTAGGATCTGGAAACACCATATATTTT. The encoded protein is CASSQEALGSGNTIYF.